The 8 T cell receptor beta chains given below trace back to one sample, sequenced in a study of monozygotic twins with inflammatory bowel disease. TCRdb re-called the 5' RACE reads and catalogs CDR3 proteins one per entry, DNA excluded. This table holds some 200,000 distinct CDR3 sequences. The specimen was blood. These receptors originate from a human donor with ulcerative colitis or Crohn's disease, or a healthy co-twin of an affected twin (not recorded which).

The V gene is TRBV20-1, the J gene TRBJ1-5; TCRdb gives TRBD1 as the D gene, but with no DNA this cannot be confirmed. The CDR3 is 16 amino acids. Germline CDR1 DFQATT, CDR2 SNEGSKA (reference sequence). The chain's CDR3 is CSASLGTGAINQPQHF.

This sequence joins TRBV10-3 and TRBJ2-3. The CDR3 contains 13 residues. Germline V lookup: CDR1 ENHRY, CDR2 SYGVKD. CDR3 protein: CAINPSGTDTQYF.

The V call is TRBV11-2, the J call TRBJ2-7. This CDR3 contains 14 residues. Germline V gives CDR1 SGHAT, CDR2 FQNNGV. The CDR3 reads CASSLRDPIYEQYF.

The V and J genes are TRBV20-1 and TRBJ2-3; TCRdb indicates TRBD1, and absent DNA this call remains unverified. CDR1 and CDR2 (germline): DFQATT, SNEGSKA (reference sequence). The CDR3 sequence is 15 residues long. CDR3 protein: CSASGGDRPPDTQYF.

The rearrangement joins TRBV10-3 to TRBJ2-3; TCRdb reports TRBD1, a call that lacks DNA to check it against. This CDR3 spans 14 amino acids. Germline CDR1 reads ENHRY; CDR2 reads SYGVKD. The CDR3 region is CAIRPGPSTDTQYF.

The gene calls are TRBV20-1 and TRBJ2-1; TCRdb picks TRBD1, but there is no DNA to check that call. CDR1 is DFQATT and CDR2 is SNEGSKA in the germline V gene (reference sequence). The CDR3 covers 14 residues. The CDR3: CSAEWAPTYNEQFF.

This chain uses TRBV5-1 with TRBJ2-3; the D call from TCRdb, TRBD1, cannot be confirmed without DNA. Germline V gene lookup returns CDR1 SGHRS and CDR2 YFSETQ. The CDR3 extends over 15 amino acids. This CDR3 reads CASSSLGGSTDTQYF.

V is TRBV2 and J is TRBJ1-2; TCRdb names TRBD1, which stays unverified in the absence of DNA. The V gene's germline CDR1 is SNHLY and CDR2 FYNNEI. This CDR3 comprises 14 residues. Here the CDR3 reads CAGRRVSQTYGYTF.